This T cell receptor beta chain was recorded in a study of cytomegalovirus exposure and HLA in healthy donors. General study results and limits: CMV serostatus was the only recorded immune exposure for donors. Overall, approximately 150 TCR beta chains were annotated as cytomegalovirus-associated.

Worth noting for this clone: The antigen is not known.

Germline V CDR1 and CDR2: SGHDT, YYEEEE. J lost 6 bases, V lost 5 bases, and 18 bases had no gene match. The CDR3 loop spans 19 amino acids. Amplification used 60 Vbeta primers and 13 Jbeta primers. Produced via immunoSEQ multiplex PCR; TCRdb's table is partial and in-frame only. This table holds roughly 120,000 clones, roughly 70% found once. Specimen: PBMCs. This chain uses TRBV5-6 with TRBJ2-2, with TRBD1 matching over 11 bases. This TCR came from a man between 18 and 35 years old in good health and CMV-seropositive. The CDR3 reads CASSSLFLGQGVRSGELFF. CDR3 in DNA: TGTGCCAGCAGTAGCTTGTTCTTGGGACAGGGGGTAAGATCCGGGGAGCTGTTTTTT.